The 7 T cell receptor beta chains in this list originate from one sample, sequenced in a study of identical twins. TCRdb reprocessed the 5' RACE reads via MiXCR and lists one record per CDR3 protein. The sample includes roughly 500,000 distinct CDR3 sequences, 20% to 25% seen only once; the top ten take approximately 0.95%. These same records also appear under a second study, on T cells expressing NK-cell markers.

The sequenced sample was CD4+ T cells sorted from blood. The receptors were gathered from a woman in her late teens or twenties in good health.

The chain has TRBV6-5 and TRBJ1-5, with D perhaps TRBD1 (5 bases). V dropped 4 bases and J dropped 6 bases, with 19 bases sitting between them. Germline V gives CDR1 MNHEY, CDR2 SVGAGI. The CDR3 sequence is 16 residues long. CDR3 in amino acids: CASSFRNEGIGQPQHF. The CDR3 bases are TGTGCCAGCAGTTTTAGGAACGAGGGGATAGGTCAGCCCCAGCATTTT.

The chain employs TRBV15 and TRBJ1-2, with a possible D match to TRBD1 (5 bases). Between the trimmed V and J ends, which lost 0 bases and 4 bases, there was a span of 6 bases. This CDR3 is built from 13 residues. Germline V gene lookup returns CDR1 LNHNV and CDR2 YYDKDF (reference sequence). The CDR3 here is CATSREGAYGYTF. The CDR3 DNA reads TGTGCCACCAGCAGAGAAGGGGCCTATGGCTACACCTTC.

The rearrangement uses TRBV5-1 and TRBJ2-7, with 11 bases fitting TRBD2. V dropped 0 bases and J dropped 4; count of bases not matched to a gene: 9. The CDR3 contains 17 residues. Germline loops: CDR1 SGHRS, CDR2 YFSETQ. The CDR3 protein is CASSLAPTSGSLYEQYF. The CDR3 bases are TGCGCCAGCAGCTTGGCGCCAACTAGCGGGAGCCTGTACGAGCAGTACTTC. The variable domain in full, completed from reference TRBV5-1 and TRBJ2-7, reads KAGVTQTPRYLIKTRGQQVTLSCSPISGHRSVSWYQQTPGQGLQFLFEYFSETQRNKGNFPGRFSGRQFSNSRSEMNVSTLELGDSALYLCASSLAPTSGSLYEQYFGPGTRLTVT.

This clonotype was seen more than once but under ten times. The chain uses TRBV21-1 and TRBJ2-1; TRBD2 was called by the table and not checked on the DNA. TRBV21-1 is given as a pseudogene. The CDR3 is 15 amino acids. In DNA, the CDR3 is TGTGCCAGCAGCCGGGGGACTAGCGGATACAATGAGCAGTTCTTC. Amino acids: CASSRGTSGYNEQFF.

This clonotype was seen more than once but under ten times. The genes are TRBV7-2 and TRBJ1-1; possibly TRBD1 for D (6 bases). Trimming took off 6 bases at V and 1 base at J, with 12 bases between the two ends. This CDR3 has 14 amino acids. Germline-derived CDR1 and CDR2 are SGHTA and FQGNSA. The CDR3 region has the DNA TGTGCCAGCAGGCCCCCCAGGGGGAACACTGAAGCTTTCTTT. It encodes CASRPPRGNTEAFF.

The J gene is TRBJ2-3, the V gene TRBV20-1, with D perhaps being TRBD1 or TRBD2 (5 bases each). Germline CDR1 reads DFQATT; CDR2 reads SNEGSKA (reference sequence). The ends were cut back, 6 bases at V and 4 bases at J, with 11 bases in the middle. CDR3 length: 12 amino acids. CDR3 sequence reads: CSAGKGADTQYF. The CDR3 DNA reads as TGCAGTGCCGGGAAAGGGGCAGATACGCAGTATTTT.

This clonotype was found once. The chain carries TRBV20-1 and TRBJ2-3; D call uncertain. The CDR3 covers 14 residues. Trimming removed 6 bases from V and 8 bases from J, with 21 bases in between. Germline values: CDR1 DFQATT, CDR2 SNEGSKA (reference sequence). CDR3 DNA: TGCAGTGCCACGGGCCGGGTTCGATCAGTTACGCAGTATTTT. Its protein product is CSATGRVRSVTQYF.